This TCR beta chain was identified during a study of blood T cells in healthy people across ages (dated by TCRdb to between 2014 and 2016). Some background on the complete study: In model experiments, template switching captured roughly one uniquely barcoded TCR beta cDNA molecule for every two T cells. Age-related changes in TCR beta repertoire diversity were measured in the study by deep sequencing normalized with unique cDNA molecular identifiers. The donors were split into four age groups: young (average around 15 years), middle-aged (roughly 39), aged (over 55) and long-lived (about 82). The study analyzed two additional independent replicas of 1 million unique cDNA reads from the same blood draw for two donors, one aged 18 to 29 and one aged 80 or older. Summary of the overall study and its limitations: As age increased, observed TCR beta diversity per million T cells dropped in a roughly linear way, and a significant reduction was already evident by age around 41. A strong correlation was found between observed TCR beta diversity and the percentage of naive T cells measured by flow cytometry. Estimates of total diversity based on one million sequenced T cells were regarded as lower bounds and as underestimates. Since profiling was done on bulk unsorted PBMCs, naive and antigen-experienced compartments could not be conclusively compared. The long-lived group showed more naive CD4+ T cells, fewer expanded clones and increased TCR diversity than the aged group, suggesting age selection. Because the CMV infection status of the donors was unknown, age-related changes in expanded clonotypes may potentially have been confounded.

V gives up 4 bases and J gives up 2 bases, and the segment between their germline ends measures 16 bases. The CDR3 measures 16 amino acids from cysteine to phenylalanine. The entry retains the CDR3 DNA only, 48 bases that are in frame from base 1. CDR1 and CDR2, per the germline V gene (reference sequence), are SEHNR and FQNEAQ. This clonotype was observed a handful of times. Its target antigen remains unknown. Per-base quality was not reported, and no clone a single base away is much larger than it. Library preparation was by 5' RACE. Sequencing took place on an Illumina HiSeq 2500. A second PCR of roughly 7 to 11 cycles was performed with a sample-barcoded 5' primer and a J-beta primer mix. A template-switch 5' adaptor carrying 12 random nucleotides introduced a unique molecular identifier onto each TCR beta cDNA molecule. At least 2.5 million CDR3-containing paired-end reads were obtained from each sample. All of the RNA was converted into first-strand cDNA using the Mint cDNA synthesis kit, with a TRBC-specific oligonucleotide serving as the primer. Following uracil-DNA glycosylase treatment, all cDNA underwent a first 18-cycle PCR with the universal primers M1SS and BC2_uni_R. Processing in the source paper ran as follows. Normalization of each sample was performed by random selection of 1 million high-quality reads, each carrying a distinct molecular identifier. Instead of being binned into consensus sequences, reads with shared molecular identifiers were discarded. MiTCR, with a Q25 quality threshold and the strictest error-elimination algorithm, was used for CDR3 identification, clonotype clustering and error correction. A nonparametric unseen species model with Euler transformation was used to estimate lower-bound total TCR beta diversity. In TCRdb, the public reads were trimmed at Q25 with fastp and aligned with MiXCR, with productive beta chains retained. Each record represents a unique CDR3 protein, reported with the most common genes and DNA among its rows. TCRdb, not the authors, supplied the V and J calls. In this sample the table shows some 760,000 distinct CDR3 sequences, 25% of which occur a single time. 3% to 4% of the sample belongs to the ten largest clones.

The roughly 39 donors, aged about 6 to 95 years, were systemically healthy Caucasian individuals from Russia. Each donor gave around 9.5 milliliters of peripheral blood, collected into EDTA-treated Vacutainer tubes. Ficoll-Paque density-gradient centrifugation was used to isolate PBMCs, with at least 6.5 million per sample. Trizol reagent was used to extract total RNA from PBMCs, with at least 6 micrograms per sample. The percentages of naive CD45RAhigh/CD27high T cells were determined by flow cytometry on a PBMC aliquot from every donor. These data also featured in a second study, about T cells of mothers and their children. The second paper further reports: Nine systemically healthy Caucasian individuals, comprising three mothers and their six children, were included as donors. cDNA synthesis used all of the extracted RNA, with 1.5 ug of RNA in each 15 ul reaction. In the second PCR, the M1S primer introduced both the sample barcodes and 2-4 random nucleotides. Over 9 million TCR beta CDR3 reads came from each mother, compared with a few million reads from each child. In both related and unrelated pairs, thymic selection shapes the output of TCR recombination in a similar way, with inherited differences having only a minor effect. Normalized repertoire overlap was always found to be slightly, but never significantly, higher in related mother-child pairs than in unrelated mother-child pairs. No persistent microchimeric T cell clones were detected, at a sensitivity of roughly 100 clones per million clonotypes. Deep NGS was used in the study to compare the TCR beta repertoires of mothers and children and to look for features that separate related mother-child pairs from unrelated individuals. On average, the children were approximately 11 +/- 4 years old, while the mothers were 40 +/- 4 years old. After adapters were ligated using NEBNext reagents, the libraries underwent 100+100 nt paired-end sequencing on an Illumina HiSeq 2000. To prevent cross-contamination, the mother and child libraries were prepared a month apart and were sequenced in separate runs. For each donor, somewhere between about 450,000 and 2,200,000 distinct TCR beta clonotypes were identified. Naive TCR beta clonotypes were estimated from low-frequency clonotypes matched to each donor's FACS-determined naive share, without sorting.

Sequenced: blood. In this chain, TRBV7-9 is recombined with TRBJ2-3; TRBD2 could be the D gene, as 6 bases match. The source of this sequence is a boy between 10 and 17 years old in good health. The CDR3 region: CASSSVRGSPTDTQYF. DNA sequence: TGTGCCAGCAGCTCCGTCCGGGGGAGCCCCACAGATACGCAGTATTTT.